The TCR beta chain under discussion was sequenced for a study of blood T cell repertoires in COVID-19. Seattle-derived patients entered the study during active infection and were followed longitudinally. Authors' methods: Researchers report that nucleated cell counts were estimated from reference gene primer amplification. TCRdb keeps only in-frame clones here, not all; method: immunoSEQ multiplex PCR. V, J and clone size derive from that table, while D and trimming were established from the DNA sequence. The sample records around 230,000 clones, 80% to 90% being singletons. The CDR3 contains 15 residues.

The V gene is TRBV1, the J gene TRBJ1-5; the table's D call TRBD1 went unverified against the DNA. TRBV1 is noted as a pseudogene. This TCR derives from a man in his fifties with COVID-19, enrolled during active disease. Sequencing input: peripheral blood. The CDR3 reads CTSSQEAGFNQPQHF. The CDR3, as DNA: TGCACCAGCAGCCAAGAGGCAGGGTTCAATCAGCCCCAGCATTTT.